This TCR beta chain was retrieved from a study of T-cell reconstitution after alpha-beta-depleted transplantation in children. This CDR3 spans 14 amino acids. Per the germline V gene, CDR1 is MDHEN and CDR2 is SYDVKM. The junction had 4 bases not matched to a gene; V was cut back by 8 bases and J by 0 bases. This clonotype was counted a few times. Its target is not known. The library targeted TCRbeta and was prepared with unique molecular identifiers. MiXCR, run by TCRdb on the PCR reads, gives a single entry per CDR3 protein. The sample gives about 540,000 distinct CDR3 sequences, over 20% of which show up once; about a third is in the top ten. Overall study findings and caveats: At day 60, the high TCRbeta diversity found in some patients originated from recipient T cells and thymic progenitors that had survived.

Sample: PBMCs, taken before TCRalphabeta/CD19-depleted stem cell transplant. The TCR comes from a boy in the first two years of life with Wiskott-Aldrich syndrome, due to receive a stem cell transplant. The chain links TRBV28 to TRBJ2-1; TRBD2 agrees at 7 bases. The CDR3 sequence is CASLGGSSYNEQFF. The CDR3 DNA follows: TGTGCCAGCCTGGGGGGGAGCTCCTACAATGAGCAGTTCTTC.